These 26 T cell receptor beta chains were sequenced from one sample in a study of T cells after yellow fever vaccination. From the 5' RACE reads, TCRdb called clonotypes with MiXCR, one entry per CDR3 protein. The table includes 230,000 or so distinct CDR3 sequences, more than 6.5% detected once. The sequencing here drew on CD4+ T cells sorted from PBMCs, taken on the day of the yellow fever booster vaccination. The source is a young man who received the YFV17D yellow fever vaccine.

A few counts support this clonotype. V is TRBV12-3 or TRBV12-4 and J is TRBJ2-3, with D possibly being TRBD2 (5 bases). Deletions cut 0 bases from V and 1 base from J, with 11 bases between. The CDR3 has 16 amino acids. The CDR3 nucleotides are TGTGCCAGCAGTTTAGCTCGGCGGGCTCGCACAGATACGCAGTATTTT. This gives the protein CASSLARRARTDTQYF.

This clonotype was found many times. V and J are TRBV29-1 and TRBJ1-3; TRBD1 aligns across 9 bases. Germline CDR1 is SQVTM and CDR2 is ANQGSEA. The CDR3 loop spans 13 amino acids. J was trimmed by 5 bases and V by 5 bases; bases with no gene match: 4. Here the CDR3 DNA reads TGCAGCGTTTCGGGACAGGGAAGAAACACCATATATTTT. Translating it yields CSVSGQGRNTIYF.

This clonotype was seen more than once but under ten times. The CDR3 sequence: CASSRGGPGQPQHF. CDR3 bases: TGTGCCAGTAGTCGGGGGGGACCAGGGCAGCCCCAGCATTTT. V and J are TRBV19 and TRBJ1-5; possible D gene TRBD1, 5 bases. This CDR3 region has 14 residues. Per the germline V gene, CDR1 is LNHDA and CDR2 is SQIVND (reference sequence). V was shortened by 5 bases and J by 7 bases, with 15 bases between the two germline ends.

V is TRBV5-4 and J is TRBJ2-1, with D uncertain. This CDR3 spans 11 amino acids. Trimming shortened V by 4 bases and J by 5 bases, and 4 bases separated the two germline ends. In germline, CDR1 is SGHNT, CDR2 YYREEE (reference sequence). The CDR3 coding sequence is TGTGCCAGCAGCCACAACAATGAGCAGTTCTTC. The encoded protein is CASSHNNEQFF. Variable domain in full (rest from reference TRBV5-4 and TRBJ2-1): ETGVTQSPTHLIKTRGQQVTLRCSSQSGHNTVSWYQQALGQGPQFIFQYYREEENGRGNFPPRFSGLQFPNYSSELNVNALELDDSALYLCASSHNNEQFFGPGTRLTVL.

The J gene is TRBJ2-7, the V gene TRBV7-2; weak D call: TRBD2 (5 bases). V dropped 6 bases and J dropped 0 bases, with 15 bases sitting between them. CDR1 is SGHTA and CDR2 is FQGNSA in the germline V gene. The CDR3 covers 15 residues. CDR3 sequence: CASSGPGLYSYEQYF. As DNA, the CDR3 is TGTGCCAGCAGTGGGCCCGGACTTTACTCCTACGAGCAGTACTTC.

This clonotype came up many times. The gene calls are TRBV5-1 and TRBJ2-7, with D perhaps matching TRBD1 (6 bases). V gave up 3 bases and J gave up 1 base, with 14 bases separating them. CDR1 and CDR2 from the germline V gene are SGHRS and YFSETQ. The CDR3 contains 15 residues. CDR3 nucleotide sequence: TGCGCCAGCAGCTCGACACCAACAGGGTCCTACGAGCAGTACTTC. This codes for CASSSTPTGSYEQYF.

This clonotype was recorded a few times. The chain employs TRBV7-9 and TRBJ1-1; D gene ambiguous. The V gene lost 3 bases and the J gene lost 0 bases, with 8 bases spanning the gap. The germline CDR1 and CDR2 sequences are SEHNR and FQNEAQ (reference sequence). This CDR3 has 14 amino acids. The CDR3 here is CASSFGDVNTEAFF. As DNA, the CDR3 is TGTGCCAGCAGCTTTGGGGATGTGAACACTGAAGCTTTCTTT. The entire variable domain, with the rest obtained from reference TRBV7-9 and TRBJ1-1, is as follows: DTGVSQNPRHKITKRGQNVTFRCDPISEHNRLYWYRQTLGQGPEFLTYFQNEAQLEKSRLLSDRFSAERPKGSFSTLEIQRTEQGDSAMYLCASSFGDVNTEAFFGQGTRLTVV.

This clonotype was found a few times. The gene calls are TRBV12-5 and TRBJ1-1; the D gene is possibly TRBD1 (5 bases). The ends were cut back, 6 bases at V and 6 bases at J, with 14 bases in the middle. The CDR3 is 13 residues long. Germline loops: CDR1 LGHNT, CDR2 FRNRAP. CDR3 in DNA: TGTGCTAGTGGCCCCGATGGGGCCCCTGAAGCTTTCTTT. The encoded protein is CASGPDGAPEAFF.

This CDR3 reads CSASPGQGASTEAFF. Written as DNA, the CDR3 is TGCAGTGCTAGCCCAGGACAGGGGGCTAGCACTGAAGCTTTCTTT. The chain employs TRBV20-1 and TRBJ1-1, with TRBD1 identical over 11 bases. CDR1 and CDR2 from the germline V gene are DFQATT and SNEGSKA (reference sequence). V lost 3 bases and J lost 4; bases outside the gene matches: 7. The CDR3 extends over 15 amino acids.

This clonotype was detected many times. In nucleotides, the CDR3 is TGTGCCAGCAGCAACACTGAAGCTTTCTTT. Amino acids: CASSNTEAFF. V is TRBV7-9 and J is TRBJ1-1; D remains unclear. The CDR3 runs to 10 residues. Germline lookup yields CDR1 SEHNR and CDR2 FQNEAQ (reference sequence). Trimming took 5 bases from V and 2 from J, leaving 0 bases between them.

In its sample, this clonotype was seen many times. This chain links TRBV7-2 with TRBJ2-3; tentative D call: TRBD2 (5 bases). CDR3 length: 13 residues. Germline loops: CDR1 SGHTA, CDR2 FQGNSA. Trimming shortened V by 6 bases and J by 2 bases, and 9 bases separated the two germline ends. The DNA of the CDR3 is TGTGCCAGCAGAGGACTTAACACAGATACGCAGTATTTT. As protein: CASRGLNTDTQYF.

This clonotype has just a few counts. The chain uses TRBV7-2 and TRBJ2-3; a weak D match, TRBD2 (5 bases). V lost 0 bases and J 0 bases, leaving 10 bases between the germline ends. Germline V gene data show CDR1 as SGHTA and CDR2 as FQGNSA. CDR3 length equals 16 residues. The CDR3 bases are TGTGCCAGCAGCTTAGCGGGAGCGACTAGCACAGATACGCAGTATTTT. It is translated as CASSLAGATSTDTQYF. Full variable domain (remainder filled in from reference TRBV7-2 and TRBJ2-3): GAGVSQSPSNKVTEKGKDVELRCDPISGHTALYWYRQSLGQGLEFLIYFQGNSAPDKSGLPSDRFSAERTGGSVSTLTIQRTQQEDSAVYLCASSLAGATSTDTQYFGPGTRLTVL.

The rearrangement joins TRBV18 to TRBJ2-1; D is possibly TRBD1 or TRBD2 (5 bases each). V was trimmed by 3 bases and J by 6 bases, leaving 9 bases between them. Germline-derived CDR1 and CDR2 are KGHSH and LQKENI. The CDR3 is made up of 13 amino acids. In DNA, the CDR3 is TGTGCCAGCTCACCTGGGACGTCCAATGAGCAGTTCTTC. Protein product: CASSPGTSNEQFF.

This clonotype was found a few times. J is TRBJ2-4 and V is TRBV15, with a possible D match to TRBD2 (7 bases). The CDR3 has 14 residues. V was shortened by 5 bases and J by 9 bases, with 17 bases between the two germline ends. The germline V gene has CDR1 LNHNV and CDR2 YYDKDF (reference sequence). As DNA, the CDR3 is TGTGCCACCAGCCCCAGAGGGGGGGAGAGCATTCAGTACTTC. Translating gives CATSPRGGESIQYF.

This clonotype was detected many times. The chain recombines TRBV12-3 or TRBV12-4 with TRBJ2-7, with 7 positions matching TRBD2. The CDR3 length is 14 residues. J lost 2 bases, V lost 2 bases, and 3 bases had no gene match. The CDR3 coding sequence is TGTGCCAGCAGTTTAACGGGAGGACCCTACGAGCAGTACTTC. It is translated as CASSLTGGPYEQYF.

V is TRBV6-1 and J is TRBJ2-7, with D maybe TRBD2 (5 bases). The V end lost 2 bases, the J end lost 6 bases, and 14 bases lay between the germline ends. Germline values: CDR1 MNHNS, CDR2 SASEGT. The CDR3 contains 14 residues. This CDR3 reads CASSELSLALEQYF. The CDR3 bases are TGTGCCAGCAGTGAACTTAGCCTAGCACTCGAGCAGTACTTC.

In this sample, this clonotype turned up many times. The chain carries TRBV6-5 and TRBJ1-2, with 12 bases lining up with TRBD1. The CDR3 spans 15 residues. V was pared by 5 bases and J by 9 bases, with 10 bases of the junction left unmatched. CDR1 and CDR2 (germline): MNHEY, SVGAGI. The CDR3 here is CASSREGQGARSYTF. CDR3 sequence (DNA): TGTGCCAGCAGTCGGGAGGGACAGGGGGCGCGGAGCTACACCTTC.

This clonotype was counted at least ten times. The chain links TRBV30 to TRBJ2-1, with TRBD2 matching over 14 bases. The germline gives CDR1 GTSNPN, CDR2 SVGIG (reference sequence). The CDR3 extends over 15 amino acids. After removal of 4 bases from V and 9 bases from J, the junction contained 8 bases not matched to a gene. The CDR3 loop reads CAWTRGLAGVGEQFF. In DNA, the CDR3 is TGTGCCTGGACTAGGGGACTAGCGGGAGTCGGTGAGCAGTTCTTC.

At least ten counts were recorded for this clonotype. The genes are TRBV5-1 and TRBJ2-3; 16 bases align to TRBD2. Trimming removed 7 bases from V and 4 bases from J; junction bases left unmatched: 9. There are 17 residues in the CDR3. Germline V gene lookup returns CDR1 SGHRS and CDR2 YFSETQ. As DNA, the CDR3 is TGCGCCAGCTTCCCGGGACTAGCGGGAGGGCCCGCAGATACGCAGTATTTT. This encodes CASFPGLAGGPADTQYF. The full variable domain, its missing parts supplied by reference TRBV5-1 and TRBJ2-3, is KAGVTQTPRYLIKTRGQQVTLSCSPISGHRSVSWYQQTPGQGLQFLFEYFSETQRNKGNFPGRFSGRQFSNSRSEMNVSTLELGDSALYLCASFPGLAGGPADTQYFGPGTRLTVL.

This clonotype was seen repeatedly, ten times or more. The chain couples TRBV29-1 to TRBJ2-1, with 13 bases matching TRBD2. CDR1 is SQVTM and CDR2 is ANQGSEA in the germline V gene. The CDR3 totals 15 residues. The ends lost 4 bases at V and 3 bases at J; junction bases unmatched: 3. CDR3: CSVGTSGSIYNEQFF. DNA of the CDR3: TGCAGCGTTGGGACTAGCGGGAGCATCTACAATGAGCAGTTCTTC.

This clonotype turned up a few times. V and J are TRBV5-1 and TRBJ2-3; tentative D call: TRBD2 (6 bases). In germline, CDR1 is SGHRS, CDR2 YFSETQ. The V end lost 6 bases, the J end lost 4 bases, and 15 bases lay between the germline ends. The CDR3 has 14 residues. CDR3 in DNA: TGCGCCAGCACTGCGGGCGGAGGGCCAGATACGCAGTATTTT. Its translation: CASTAGGGPDTQYF.

This clonotype was picked up many times. The CDR3 sequence: CASSLGLPESSYNEQFF. As DNA, the CDR3 is TGTGCCAGCAGCTTGGGTCTACCCGAGAGCTCCTACAATGAGCAGTTCTTC. The V gene is TRBV5-5, the J gene TRBJ2-1; D is unclear. CDR3 length: 17 residues. V dropped 0 bases and J dropped 0 bases, with 13 bases sitting between them. The V gene's germline CDR1 is SGHKS and CDR2 YYEKEE (reference sequence).

This chain connects TRBV20-1 to TRBJ2-1; 7 nucleotides line up with TRBD2. Germline values: CDR1 DFQATT, CDR2 SNEGSKA (reference sequence). V dropped 1 base and J dropped 2; count of bases not matched to a gene: 5. The CDR3 runs to 15 residues. The CDR3 is CSARGVAGAYNEQFF. CDR3 in DNA: TGCAGTGCTAGAGGTGTGGCGGGGGCCTACAATGAGCAGTTCTTC.

This clonotype was recorded many times. The chain is built from TRBV6-4 and TRBJ2-7; D gene unclear. This CDR3 has 14 residues. V was pared by 8 bases and J by 3 bases, with 17 bases between. Germline V gene sequence: CDR1 MRHNA, CDR2 SNTAGT. The CDR3 loop is CASPPYFLDYEQYF. The CDR3 DNA follows: TGTGCCAGCCCACCTTACTTTCTCGACTACGAGCAGTACTTC.

This clonotype was found many times. V gene TRBV6-2 or TRBV6-3 combines with J gene TRBJ2-3; possibly TRBD2 for D (5 bases). The CDR3 runs to 15 residues. CDR1 is MNHEY, CDR2 SVGEGT, per germline. Trimming stripped 3 bases from V and 2 bases from J, with 12 bases between. CDR3 in amino acids: CASSYEISATDTQYF. The CDR3 nucleotides read TGTGCCAGCAGTTATGAGATTAGCGCCACAGATACGCAGTATTTT.

In this sample, this clonotype turned up many times. The chain is built from TRBV11-2 and TRBJ2-3; 7 bases match TRBD2. CDR3 size: 12 residues. Germline lookup yields CDR1 SGHAT and CDR2 FQNNGV. The V gene end was trimmed by 5 bases and the J gene end by 7 bases; junction bases not matched to a gene: 3. CDR3 sequence: CASSPGGNTQYF. CDR3 DNA sequence: TGTGCCAGCAGCCCGGGAGGTAATACGCAGTATTTT.